This TCR beta chain was observed in a study of response to subunit inactivated influenza vaccine. Broader study findings: Each seasonal influenza vaccination, the authors suggested, recruits few new T cells.

Of note for this clonotype: Its specificity is not known.

Trimming pared 1 base from V and 7 bases from J, leaving 16 bases between. Germline assignment: CDR1 SGHVS and CDR2 FNYEAQ. The length of the CDR3 is 16 residues. TCRdb analysed the RT-PCR reads with MiXCR anew, one entry per CDR3 protein. Of around 650,000 distinct CDR3 sequences listed, around a sixth are singletons. The sequencing used PBMCs from blood, collected roughly 12 days after vaccination. V gene TRBV7-6 combines with J gene TRBJ2-2; D might be TRBD2 (6 bases). The source of this sequence is a man aged 50 to 60 who received an inactivated influenza vaccine. In DNA, the CDR3 is TGTGCCAGCAGCTTAGTCCCGGAGTGGGGGGTCGGGGAGCTGTTTTTT. Its translation is CASSLVPEWGVGELFF.